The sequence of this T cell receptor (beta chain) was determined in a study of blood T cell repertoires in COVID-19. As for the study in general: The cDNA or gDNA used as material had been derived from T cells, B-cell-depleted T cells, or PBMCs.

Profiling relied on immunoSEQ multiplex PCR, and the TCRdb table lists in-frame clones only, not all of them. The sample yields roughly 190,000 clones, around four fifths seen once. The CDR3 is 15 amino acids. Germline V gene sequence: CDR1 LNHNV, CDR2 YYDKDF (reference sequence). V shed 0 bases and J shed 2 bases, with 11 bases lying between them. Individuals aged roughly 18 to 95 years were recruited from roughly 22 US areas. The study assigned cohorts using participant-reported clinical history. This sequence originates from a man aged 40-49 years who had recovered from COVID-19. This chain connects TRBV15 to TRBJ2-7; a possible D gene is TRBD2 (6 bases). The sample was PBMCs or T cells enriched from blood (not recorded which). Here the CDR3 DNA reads TGTGCCACCAGCAGAGATGGGGAGGATACCTACGAGCAGTACTTC. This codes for CATSRDGEDTYEQYF.